What follows are 27 T cell receptor beta chains derived from one specimen sequenced in a study of cytomegalovirus exposure and HLA in healthy donors. It was with 60 Vbeta and 13 Jbeta primers that the PCR ran. Data came from immunoSEQ multiplex PCR; TCRdb stores just in-frame clones and leaves some out. Of more than 150,000 clones listed, 81% are singletons. Sequenced material: PBMCs. The source is a middle-aged man in good health and CMV-seronegative.

This clone was found a few times. The rearrangement links TRBV7-2 to TRBJ2-5; possible D gene TRBD2, 7 bases. The V end lost 4 bases, the J end lost 5 bases, and 11 bases lay between the germline ends. This CDR3 region has 13 residues. CDR1 SGHTA and CDR2 FQGNSA come from the germline V gene. The CDR3 bases are TGTGCCAGCAGCTCGGGGGGCCGGGAGACCCAGTACTTC. Protein product: CASSSGGRETQYF.

The chain combines TRBV7-9 with TRBJ1-3; 7 positions agree with TRBD1. Trimming cost V 4 bases and J 4 bases; bases outside gene matches: 10. The CDR3 runs to 16 residues. Germline V lookup: CDR1 SEHNR, CDR2 FQNEAQ (reference sequence). CDR3 sequence reads: CASSWSQGKTGNTIYF. The CDR3 DNA sequence: TGTGCCAGCAGCTGGTCACAGGGGAAGACCGGAAACACCATATATTTT.

The chain joins TRBV18 to TRBJ2-7, with a weak D call TRBD2 (7 bases). The CDR3 spans 15 residues. Germline V gene sequence: CDR1 KGHSH, CDR2 LQKENI. Trimming shortened V by 3 bases and J by 3 bases, and 15 bases separated the two germline ends. The CDR3, as DNA: TGTGCCAGCTCACCTAACGAAGGGGGGGGCTACGAGCAGTACTTC. It is translated as CASSPNEGGGYEQYF.

The chain recombines TRBV9 with TRBJ1-5; D unclear. The CDR3 contains 15 residues. The germline V gene has CDR1 SGDLS and CDR2 YYNGEE. Between the trimmed V and J ends, which lost 4 bases and 7 bases, there was a span of 18 bases. The CDR3 DNA reads TGTGCCAGCAGCCCGGGAGGCGGAATAGGACAGCCCCAGCATTTT. As protein: CASSPGGGIGQPQHF.

The genes are TRBV5-6 and TRBJ1-2; 7 nucleotides agree with TRBD1. CDR3 length: 14 residues. Germline CDR1 SGHDT, CDR2 YYEEEE. J gave up 4 bases and V 4 bases, and 7 bases lay outside the gene matches. The CDR3 is CASSMTGLSYGYTF. For the CDR3, the DNA is TGTGCCAGCAGCATGACAGGGTTGAGCTATGGCTACACCTTC.

This clone came up a few times. The chain links TRBV4-2 to TRBJ2-7; the D gene is possibly TRBD1 (6 bases). The CDR3 has 14 amino acids. V was pared by 5 bases and J by 5 bases, with 16 bases between. Germline values: CDR1 LGHNA, CDR2 YNFKEQ. CDR3 sequence reads: CASSLETGTDEQYF. The CDR3 DNA reads TGTGCCAGCAGCTTAGAAACAGGGACGGACGAGCAGTACTTC.

This clone has a handful of counts. V gene TRBV5-1 combines with J gene TRBJ1-1; maybe TRBD1 (6 bases). The CDR3 length is 15 residues. V was trimmed by 4 bases and J by 1 base, leaving 14 bases between them. Germline values: CDR1 SGHRS, CDR2 YFSETQ. CDR3 bases: TGCGCCAGCAGCCCAGCCGGGACACCGAACACTGAAGCTTTCTTT. Its protein product is CASSPAGTPNTEAFF.

The rearrangement links TRBV7-2 to TRBJ1-3, with D unresolved. This CDR3 has 15 amino acids. The V and J ends lost 7 bases and 4 bases respectively, with 17 bases between them. Germline CDR1 is SGHTA and CDR2 is FQGNSA. CDR3 sequence (DNA): TGTGCCAGCACCCCTGGACGGGATAGAGGAAACACCATATATTTT. Protein product: CASTPGRDRGNTIYF.

The chain joins TRBV6-6 to TRBJ2-7; the match to TRBD1 covers 9 bases. There are 15 residues in the CDR3. Germline CDR1 reads MNHNY; CDR2 reads SVGAGI (reference sequence). After removal of 0 bases from V and 6 bases from J, the junction contained 6 bases not matched to a gene. CDR3 sequence: CASSYSKQGAGEQYF. CDR3 sequence (DNA): TGTGCCAGCAGTTACTCGAAACAGGGGGCTGGCGAGCAGTACTTC.

V is TRBV5-4 and J is TRBJ2-5; tentatively, D is TRBD1 (5 bases). The last part of the DNA fits TRBJ2-7 better; the J call may be wrong. The CDR3 is 14 amino acids. Germline-derived CDR1 and CDR2 are SGHNT and YYREEE (reference sequence). This CDR3 reads CASSEVTVSHEQYF. DNA of the CDR3: TGTGCCAGCAGTGAAGTGACAGTCTCGCACGAGCAGTACTTC.

This chain links TRBV9 with TRBJ1-3, with D possibly matching TRBD1 (6 bases). Trimming pared 4 bases from V and 0 bases from J, leaving 11 bases between. Germline-derived CDR1 and CDR2 are SGDLS and YYNGEE. This CDR3 is built from 15 residues. CDR3 loop: CASSRGGASGNTIYF. The CDR3 coding sequence is TGTGCCAGCAGCCGCGGGGGGGCCTCTGGAAACACCATATATTTT.

The J gene is TRBJ1-6, the V gene TRBV27; no reliable D call. This CDR3 has 14 residues. The V gene lost 6 bases and the J gene lost 10 bases, with 16 bases spanning the gap. CDR1 MNHEY and CDR2 SMNVEV come from the germline V gene (reference sequence). The CDR3 bases are TGTGCCAGCAGGACGGGGTACAGCGCCTCACCCCTCCACTTT. It encodes CASRTGYSASPLHF.

The chain employs TRBV5-6 and TRBJ1-1; D possibly corresponds to TRBD1 (6 bases). The ends were cut back, 1 base at V and 13 bases at J, with 14 bases in the middle. Germline loops: CDR1 SGHDT, CDR2 YYEEEE. The CDR3 consists of 12 residues. The DNA for the CDR3 is TGTGCCAGCAGCTTGCGGCGAGAAGGGGGTTTCTTT. Protein sequence: CASSLRREGGFF.

In its sample, this clone was seen a few times. The chain joins TRBV29-1 to TRBJ2-2, with D maybe TRBD2 (6 bases). Between the trimmed V and J ends, which lost 7 bases and 5 bases, there was a span of 17 bases. CDR3 length equals 14 residues. Germline V lookup: CDR1 SQVTM, CDR2 ANQGSEA. DNA for the CDR3: TGCAGCGCCCGGGGGAGCCAAGAGACCGGGGAGCTGTTTTTT. This encodes CSARGSQETGELFF.

The chain uses TRBV7-2 and TRBJ2-5; TRBD2 might be the D (6 bases). There are 14 residues in the CDR3. Germline lookup yields CDR1 SGHTA and CDR2 FQGNSA. The ends were cut back, 5 bases at V and 1 base at J, with 11 bases in the middle. Here the CDR3 reads CASSVRRAQETQYF. The CDR3 DNA follows: TGTGCCAGCAGCGTACGGAGGGCCCAAGAGACCCAGTACTTC.

The chain combines TRBV9 with TRBJ2-5, with TRBD2 matching over 8 bases. Germline CDR1 reads SGDLS; CDR2 reads YYNGEE. The CDR3 has 14 amino acids. Trimming cost V 0 bases and J 2 bases; bases outside gene matches: 0. The CDR3 protein is CASSVAGGQETQYF. In DNA form, the CDR3 reads TGTGCCAGCAGCGTAGCGGGGGGGCAAGAGACCCAGTACTTC.

The J gene is TRBJ2-7, the V gene TRBV4-1, with TRBD2 identical over 10 bases. This CDR3 has 15 residues. Losses at the gene ends were 4 bases for V and 4 bases for J; bases not matched to a gene: 7. Germline V gene sequence: CDR1 MGHRA, CDR2 YSYEKL. CDR3 DNA: TGCGCCAGCAGCCGACAACTAGCGGGGCCTTACGAGCAGTACTTC. It encodes CASSRQLAGPYEQYF.

The rearrangement links TRBV6-6 to TRBJ2-3; 13 positions agree with TRBD2. The CDR3 contains 15 residues. The J segment lost 6 bases and the V segment lost 7 bases, leaving 7 bases of the junction unmatched. Looked up from germline, CDR1 is MNHNY and CDR2 is SVGAGI (reference sequence). CDR3 region: CASTRLAGGQDTQYF. The CDR3 DNA reads as TGTGCCAGCACAAGACTAGCGGGGGGCCAGGATACGCAGTATTTT.

J is TRBJ2-1 and V is TRBV30; 10 bases fit TRBD2. V lost 0 bases to trimming and J lost 11 bases; unmatched junction nucleotides: 7. The CDR3 runs 14 residues. Per germline, CDR1 GTSNPN and CDR2 SVGIG (reference sequence). The CDR3 region is CAWSVSGGAKKQFF. CDR3 coding DNA: TGTGCCTGGAGTGTAAGCGGGGGGGCCAAAAAGCAGTTCTTC. Complete variable domain (other parts from reference TRBV30 and TRBJ2-1): SQTIHQWPATLVQPVGSPLSLECTVEGTSNPNLYWYRQAAGRGLQLLFYSVGIGQISSEVPQNLSASRPQDRQFILSSKKLLLSDSGFYLCAWSVSGGAKKQFFGPGTRLTVL.

V and J are TRBV6-5 and TRBJ1-5; 8 bases are shared with TRBD1. V was clipped by 6 bases and J by 4 bases; unmatched bases: 5. This CDR3 is built from 14 residues. Germline assignment: CDR1 MNHEY and CDR2 SVGAGI. The CDR3 sequence: CASRPDRVNQPQHF. The CDR3, as DNA: TGTGCCAGCAGACCGGACAGGGTTAATCAGCCCCAGCATTTT.

This chain's CDR3 is CASAGGQQETQYF. CDR3 nucleotide sequence: TGTGCCAGCGCCGGGGGACAGCAAGAGACCCAGTACTTC. The chain has TRBV18 and TRBJ2-5; maybe TRBD1 (7 bases). Germline V lookup: CDR1 KGHSH, CDR2 LQKENI. V was shortened by 8 bases and J by 2 bases, with 12 bases between the two germline ends. CDR3 length: 13 amino acids. The full variable domain, rest sourced from reference TRBV18 and TRBJ2-5, is NAGVMQNPRHLVRRRGQEARLRCSPMKGHSHVYWYRQLPEEGLKFMVYLQKENIIDESGMPKERFSAEFPKEGPSILRIQQVVRGDSAAYFCASAGGQQETQYFGPGTRLLVL.

The V gene is TRBV4-2, the J gene TRBJ2-3, with 11 bases matching TRBD2. CDR3 length equals 15 residues. The trim removed 4 bases at V and 1 base at J, leaving 1 base unmatched. Germline CDR1 is LGHNA and CDR2 is YNFKEQ. The chain's CDR3 is CASSLGLAGTDTQYF. CDR3 DNA: TGTGCCAGCAGCCTGGGACTAGCGGGCACAGATACGCAGTATTTT.

The chain is built from TRBV19 and TRBJ2-1, with D maybe TRBD2 (5 bases). The CDR3 has 16 residues. CDR1 and CDR2 (germline): LNHDA, SQIVND (reference sequence). V gave up 3 bases and J gave up 7 bases, with 19 bases separating them. The CDR3 region is CASSMRKDTRFNEQFF. The CDR3 DNA sequence: TGTGCCAGTAGTATGAGAAAAGACACTAGGTTTAATGAGCAGTTCTTC.

This clone was observed a few times. The chain uses TRBV7-9 and TRBJ2-1; D perhaps matches TRBD2 (5 bases). Trimming pared 5 bases from V and 6 bases from J, leaving 14 bases between. The germline gives CDR1 SEHNR, CDR2 FQNEAQ (reference sequence). The CDR3 is made up of 14 amino acids. CDR3 sequence reads: CASSLTRIRNEQFF. The CDR3 DNA follows: TGTGCCAGCAGCCTTACTAGAATTCGCAATGAGCAGTTCTTC.

This chain connects TRBV5-8 to TRBJ2-3, with TRBD1 matching 7 bases. The CDR3 is made up of 12 amino acids. The germline V gene encodes CDR1 SGHTS and CDR2 YDEGEE. V dropped 4 bases and J dropped 7; count of bases not matched to a gene: 3. In DNA, the CDR3 is TGTGCCAGCAGCCAGGACAGGCATACGCAGTATTTT. Protein product: CASSQDRHTQYF.

The rearrangement links TRBV11-2 to TRBJ2-5; a weak D match, TRBD1 (5 bases). CDR1 is SGHAT and CDR2 is FQNNGV in the germline V gene. This CDR3 comprises 18 residues. V was pared by 4 bases and J by 5 bases, with 26 bases between. For the CDR3, the DNA is TGTGCCAGCAGCTCAAGTGTAAGGCCTCAGGGAAGTTTTGAGACCCAGTACTTC. This gives the protein CASSSSVRPQGSFETQYF.

This clone showed up just a few times. The chain recombines TRBV13 with TRBJ1-2; D possibly corresponds to TRBD1 (5 bases). Trimming removed 7 bases at V and 4 bases at J, with 16 bases between. The CDR3 runs to 14 residues. Looked up from germline, CDR1 is PRHDT and CDR2 is FYEKMQ (reference sequence). In DNA, the CDR3 is TGTGCCAGCACACGGTCTTCAGGGTTCTATGGCTACACCTTC. Its protein is CASTRSSGFYGYTF.